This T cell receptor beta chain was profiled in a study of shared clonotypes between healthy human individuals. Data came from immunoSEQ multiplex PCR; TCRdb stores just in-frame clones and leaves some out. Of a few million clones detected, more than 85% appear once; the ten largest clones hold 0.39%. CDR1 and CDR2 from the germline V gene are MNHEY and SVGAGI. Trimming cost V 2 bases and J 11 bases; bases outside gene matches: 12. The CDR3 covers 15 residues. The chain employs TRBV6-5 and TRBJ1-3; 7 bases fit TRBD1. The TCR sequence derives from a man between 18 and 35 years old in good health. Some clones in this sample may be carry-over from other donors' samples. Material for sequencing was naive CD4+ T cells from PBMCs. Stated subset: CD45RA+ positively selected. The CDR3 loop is CASSYTPWDSAAIYF. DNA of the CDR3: TGTGCCAGCAGTTACACGCCCTGGGACAGCGCGGCCATATATTTT.